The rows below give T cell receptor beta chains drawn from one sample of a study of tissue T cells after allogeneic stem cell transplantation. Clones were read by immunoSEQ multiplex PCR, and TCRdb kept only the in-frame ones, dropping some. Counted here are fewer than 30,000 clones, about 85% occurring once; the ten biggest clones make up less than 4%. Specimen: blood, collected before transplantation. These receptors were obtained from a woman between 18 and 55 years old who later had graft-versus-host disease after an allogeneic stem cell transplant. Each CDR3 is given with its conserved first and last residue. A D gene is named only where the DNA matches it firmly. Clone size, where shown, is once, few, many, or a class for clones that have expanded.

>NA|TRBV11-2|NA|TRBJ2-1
TGTGCCAGCAGCTCGACAGTACTTCTCAATGAGCAGTTCTTC
CASSSTVLLNEQFF
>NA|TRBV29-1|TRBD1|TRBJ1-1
TGCAGCGCATTAAGACAGGGGCGGGCGGGAGCTTTCTTT
CSALRQGRAGAFF
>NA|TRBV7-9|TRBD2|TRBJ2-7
TGTGCCAGCAGCTCCCCCTTAACTAGCGGGCATCCCGAGCAGTACTTC
CASSSPLTSGHPEQYF
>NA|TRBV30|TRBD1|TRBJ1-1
TGTGCCTGGAGTGTTAACAGGGGGCGACTCCTGAACACTGAAGCTTTCTTT
CAWSVNRGRLLNTEAFF
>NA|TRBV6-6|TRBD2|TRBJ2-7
TGTGCCAGCAGACGGACTAGCTCCTACGAGCAGTACTTC
CASRRTSSYEQYF
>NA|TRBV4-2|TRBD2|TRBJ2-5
TGTGCCAGCAGCCAGAGGACTAGCGGGGGGGCGGGGGAGACCCAGTACTTC
CASSQRTSGGAGETQYF
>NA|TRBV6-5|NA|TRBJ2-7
TGTGCCAGCAGTTACTCATGGGAAGCCTACGAGCAGTACTTC
CASSYSWEAYEQYF
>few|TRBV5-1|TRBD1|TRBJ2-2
TGCGCCAGCAGTCCCACCCCCCCGGGACAGGGGGCCTCCGGGGAGCTGTTTTTT
CASSPTPPGQGASGELFF
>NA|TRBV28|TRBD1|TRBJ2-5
TGTGCCGGGTCACAGGGGAAAGAGACCCAGTACTTC
CAGSQGKETQYF
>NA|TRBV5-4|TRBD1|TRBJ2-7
TGTGCCAGCAGCACCCAGGGGACAGGAGCTTACGAGCAGTACTTC
CASSTQGTGAYEQYF
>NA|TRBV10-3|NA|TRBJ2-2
TGTGCCATCAGTGAGCAAGTCCCTAGGAGCACCGGGGAGCTGTTTTTT
CAISEQVPRSTGELFF
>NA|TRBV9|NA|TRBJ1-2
TGTGCCAGCAGCGTAGAAGGGGGGTTTGGCTACACCTTC
CASSVEGGFGYTF
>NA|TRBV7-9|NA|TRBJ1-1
TGTGCCAGCAATACAGGCACTGAAGCTTTCTTT
CASNTGTEAFF
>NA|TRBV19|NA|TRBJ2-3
TGTGCCAGTAGTACCAGGTTCTATGGTTTTGCAGATACGCAGTATTTT
CASSTRFYGFADTQYF
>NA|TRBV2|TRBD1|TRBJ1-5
TGTGCCAGCAGGGACGGACAGGGTAGCAATCAGCCCCAGCATTTT
CASRDGQGSNQPQHF
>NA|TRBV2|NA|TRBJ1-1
TGTGCCAGCAGTGAAGCAGAGACAGAGATGAACACTGAAGCTTTCTTT
CASSEAETEMNTEAFF
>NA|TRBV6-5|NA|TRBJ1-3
TGTGCCAGCAGTCTAGAAGGGGGCTCTGGAAACACCATATATTTT
CASSLEGGSGNTIYF
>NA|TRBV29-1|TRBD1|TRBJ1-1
TGCAGCGTTGGACAGGGGAACACTGAAGCTTTCTTT
CSVGQGNTEAFF